The present TCR beta chain was sequenced within a study of blood T cells in healthy people across ages. Donors ranged from roughly 6 to 90 years old and were healthy Caucasians in Russia. The authors ran a second PCR of roughly 6 to 12 cycles using a sample-barcoded 5' primer and a J-beta primer mix. In TCRdb, the 5' RACE reads were re-called with MiXCR into one record per CDR3 protein. The table has around 1,000,000 distinct CDR3 sequences, around 27% seen once. This clonotype was recorded a few times. These same records also appear under a second study, on T cells of mothers and their children. From that report: Donation was provided by three healthy Caucasian mothers along with their six children. In unrelated and related pairs, TCR recombination output is shaped in a similar way by thymic selection. Persistent microchimeric T cell clones were not found at ~100 per million sensitivity.

Sequenced: blood. The receptor's source is a girl aged 2 to 9 in good health.

The CDR3 is CSGHSGGEAFF. DNA of the CDR3: TGCAGCGGTCACTCCGGGGGTGAAGCTTTCTTT. This chain joins TRBV29-1 and TRBJ1-1; the D gene is possibly TRBD1 (5 bases). Germline CDR1 reads SQVTM; CDR2 reads ANQGSEA. Trimming took off 7 bases at V and 7 bases at J, with 13 bases between the two ends. The CDR3 runs 11 residues. The complete variable domain, with remaining parts taken from reference TRBV29-1 and TRBJ1-1, reads SAVISQKPSRDICQRGTSLTIQCQVDSQVTMMFWYRQQPGQSLTLIATANQGSEATYESGFVIDKFPISRPNLTFSTLTVSNMSPEDSSIYLCSGHSGGEAFFGQGTRLTVV.